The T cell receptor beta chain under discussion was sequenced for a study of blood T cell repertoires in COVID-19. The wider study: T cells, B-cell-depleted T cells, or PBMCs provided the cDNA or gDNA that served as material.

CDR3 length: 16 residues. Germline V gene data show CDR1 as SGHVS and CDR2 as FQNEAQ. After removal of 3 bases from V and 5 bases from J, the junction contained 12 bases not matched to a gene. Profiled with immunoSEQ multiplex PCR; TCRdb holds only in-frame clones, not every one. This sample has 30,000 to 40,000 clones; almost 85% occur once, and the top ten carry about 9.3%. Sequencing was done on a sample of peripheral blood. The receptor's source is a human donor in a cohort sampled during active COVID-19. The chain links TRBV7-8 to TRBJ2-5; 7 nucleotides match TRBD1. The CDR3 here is CASSFQDREWGETQYF. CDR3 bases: TGTGCCAGCAGCTTCCAAGACAGGGAATGGGGGGAGACCCAGTACTTC.